The next 7 T cell receptor beta chains were all read from a single sample in a study of naive and memory T cell subsets. Notes on the study in general: Naive repertoires, especially CD8, held a few larger clonotypes, possibly memory cells re-expressing CD45RA.

No antigen is known for these receptors. Two oligonucleotides, mixed equimolar, formed the beta constant-region primer covering TRBC1 and TRBC2. Nested alpha and beta constant-region primers with the SP2 primer drove four PCR rounds on ligated cDNA. Using its own MiXCR run on the UMI-ligation and nested PCR reads, TCRdb lists one record per CDR3 protein. The sample holds 95,000 to 110,000 distinct CDR3 sequences, roughly 14% seen once. Input material: naive CD8+ T cells from blood. Receptor source: a human donor in good health.

V and J are TRBV28 and TRBJ1-2, with 8 bases aligning to TRBD1. The CDR3 runs to 14 residues. J was trimmed by 6 bases and V by 5 bases; bases with no gene match: 8. In germline, CDR1 is MDHEN, CDR2 SYDVKM. This CDR3 is CASSPPGQGNGYTF. The CDR3 DNA is TGTGCCAGCAGTCCCCCCGGACAGGGAAATGGCTACACCTTC.

This clonotype was counted a few times. The chain couples TRBV5-5 to TRBJ1-3; D remains unclear. Germline CDR1 and CDR2: SGHKS and YYEKEE (reference sequence). The V end lost 1 base, the J end lost 2 bases, and 13 bases lay between the germline ends. This CDR3 spans 16 amino acids. The CDR3 bases are TGTGCCAGCAGCTTGAAAGCACGAGGGACTGGAAACACCATATATTTT. This codes for CASSLKARGTGNTIYF.

This clonotype was found many times. V usage is TRBV29-1 and J usage is TRBJ2-1; 8 bases align to TRBD2. Germline CDR1 and CDR2: SQVTM and ANQGSEA. J was trimmed by 4 bases and V by 3 bases; bases with no gene match: 5. The CDR3 loop spans 14 amino acids. In nucleotides, the CDR3 is TGCAGCGTTGAGGGGCGGGAGGTATACAATGAGCAGTTCTTC. Amino acids: CSVEGREVYNEQFF.

The V gene is TRBV7-9, the J gene TRBJ2-3; D call uncertain. The germline V and J ends were trimmed by 7 bases and 6 bases, with 14 bases remaining between them. CDR1 and CDR2 from the germline V gene are SEHNR and FQNEAQ (reference sequence). The CDR3 is made up of 13 amino acids. The DNA for the CDR3 is TGTGCCAGCAAATCAGGCCCTACGGATACGCAGTATTTT. Translated: CASKSGPTDTQYF.

This clonotype was seen once. CDR3 nucleotides: TGTGCCATTGGGGACCAATCGCAGGCCACCTCCTCTGGGGCCAACGTCCTGACTTTC. Protein sequence: CAIGDQSQATSSGANVLTF. The chain links TRBV10-3 to TRBJ2-6; D tentatively fits TRBD1 or TRBD2 (5 bases each). Germline loops: CDR1 ENHRY, CDR2 SYGVKD. The CDR3 sequence is 19 residues long. V lost 9 bases and J 0 bases, leaving 24 bases between the germline ends.

The V call is TRBV4-3, the J call TRBJ1-6; D unresolved. Germline CDR1 LGHNA, CDR2 YSLEER. The V and J ends lost 1 base and 5 bases respectively, with 6 bases between them. The CDR3 contains 14 residues. The CDR3, as DNA: TGCGCCAGCAGCCAAGGAGGGAATAATTCACCCCTCCACTTT. Protein sequence: CASSQGGNNSPLHF.

The chain recombines TRBV7-2 with TRBJ1-6; perhaps TRBD1 as D (5 bases). Trimming removed 6 bases from V and 8 bases from J, with 11 bases in between. Per germline, CDR1 SGHTA and CDR2 FQGNSA. The CDR3 contains 13 residues. The CDR3 DNA reads as TGTGCCAGCAGGGGGGTGGGGCATTCACCCCTCCACTTT. Translation gives CASRGVGHSPLHF.